This TCR beta chain comes out of a study of OX40 agonist ivuxolimab in advanced cancers. Study details: Ivuxolimab, an antibody that agonizes OX40 (CD134), was administered to the patients. There were three patients with partial responses, one having hepatocellular carcinoma and two cutaneous melanoma. People in dose escalation had one of these cancers: hepatocellular carcinoma, melanoma, renal cell or head and neck cancer.

V lost 3 bases, J lost 2 bases, and 7 bases lay in between. The CDR3 spans 13 residues. CDR1 LNHDA and CDR2 SQIVND come from the germline V gene (reference sequence). A word on this clone: Antigen unknown. Other DNA sequences from this sample encode an identical CDR3 as well.

General study results and limits: Averaged across samples, CD8+ T cells carried more expanded clones than CD4+ did.

Produced via immunoSEQ multiplex PCR; TCRdb's table is partial and in-frame only. The data contain around 30,000 clones, approximately 89% of them singletons. The material sequenced was CD4+ or CD8+ T cells sorted from blood, taken in a trial of the OX40 agonist ivuxolimab. This clonotype originated in an adult with an advanced solid tumor such as melanoma, head and neck, liver or kidney cancer. This chain connects TRBV19 to TRBJ1-1; D remains unclear. The CDR3 nucleotides are TGTGCCAGTAGTATTAGCGGAAACACTGAAGCTTTCTTT. This encodes CASSISGNTEAFF.